The 25 T cell receptor beta chains listed next were all sequenced from one sample in a study of blood T cell repertoires in COVID-19 (dated by TCRdb to about 2020). The method was the immunoSEQ multiplex PCR assay. In its TCRdb copy, this immuneACCESS table keeps in-frame sequences only and misses some clones. Where compared with another copy, unresolved V genes explain less than half of these, and the others have no known cause. This sample has about 180,000 clones in its table, and 80% to 85% of those were observed once. Around 11% of the sample lies in the top ten. The source material was peripheral blood. All receptors come from an elderly woman with COVID-19, enrolled during active disease.

This clone was observed a few times. The CDR3 sequence is CASSHLLAGSTDTQYF. The CDR3, as DNA: TGCGCCAGCAGCCACTTACTAGCGGGGAGCACAGATACGCAGTATTTT. The J gene is TRBJ2-3, the V gene TRBV4-1, with 10 nucleotides matching TRBD2. The germline CDR1 and CDR2 sequences are MGHRA and YSYEKL. This CDR3 spans 16 amino acids. V lost 3 bases, J lost 0 bases, and 3 bases stayed unmatched.

The rearrangement joins TRBV10-3 to TRBJ2-7; TRBD1 agrees at 9 bases. V trimming: 1 base; J trimming: 4 bases; junction bases outside the gene matches: 2. CDR3 size: 14 residues. Per the germline V gene, CDR1 is ENHRY and CDR2 is SYGVKD. Here the CDR3 reads CAISEWDRDYEQYF. CDR3 in DNA: TGTGCCATCAGTGAGTGGGACAGGGATTACGAGCAGTACTTC.

The chain joins TRBV6-4 to TRBJ2-1; D might be TRBD1 (6 bases). The CDR3 runs 13 residues. Trimming removed 5 bases at V and 4 bases at J, with 9 bases between. CDR1 is MRHNA and CDR2 is SNTAGT in the germline V gene. The DNA for the CDR3 is TGTGCCAGCAGTTCACAGGGATACAATGAGCAGTTCTTC. Its translation is CASSSQGYNEQFF.

The genes are TRBV29-1 and TRBJ2-7; TRBD1 aligns across 11 bases. V was pared by 4 bases and J by 9 bases, with 8 bases of the junction left unmatched. The CDR3 runs to 13 residues. Per germline, CDR1 SQVTM and CDR2 ANQGSEA. The CDR3 DNA is TGCAGCGTTGTTAGGGGACAGGGGGACCCGCAGTACTTC. Its protein is CSVVRGQGDPQYF.

This clone occurred once. The chain is built from TRBV5-1 and TRBJ1-4, with D unresolved. Deletions cut 0 bases from V and 3 bases from J, with 9 bases between. The CDR3 runs to 15 residues. Germline CDR1 and CDR2: SGHRS and YFSETQ. The CDR3 reads CASSLGGRPNEKLFF. In DNA form, the CDR3 reads TGCGCCAGCAGCTTGGGTGGCAGGCCTAATGAAAAACTGTTTTTT.

The gene calls are TRBV10-3 and TRBJ1-2; 7 bases fit TRBD1. V lost 1 base, J lost 4 bases, and 6 bases stayed unmatched. CDR1 and CDR2 (germline): ENHRY, SYGVKD. The CDR3 length is 15 residues. The CDR3 is CAISELGQRAYGYTF. The CDR3 DNA follows: TGTGCCATCAGTGAGTTGGGACAGAGGGCCTATGGCTACACCTTC.

A note on this clone: Its ends do not fully match the called genes, so a read error is possible. The chain combines TRBV11-2 with TRBJ1-1, with 7 bases matching TRBD1. The CDR3 is made up of 15 amino acids. The germline CDR1 and CDR2 sequences are SGHAT and FQNNGV. The CDR3 sequence: CASTLGTDRPTEAFF. In DNA, the CDR3 is TGTGCCAGCACCTTAGGGACGGACAGGCCAACTGAAGCTTTCTTT.

This chain joins TRBV5-1 and TRBJ2-7; perhaps TRBD1 as D (6 bases). Deletions cut 4 bases from V and 0 bases from J, with 14 bases between. Germline loops: CDR1 SGHRS, CDR2 YFSETQ. This CDR3 is built from 15 residues. The chain's CDR3 is CASSLLRDNSYEQYF. CDR3 bases: TGCGCCAGCAGCCTCCTCCGGGACAACTCCTACGAGCAGTACTTC. The complete variable domain, with remaining parts taken from reference TRBV5-1 and TRBJ2-7, reads KAGVTQTPRYLIKTRGQQVTLSCSPISGHRSVSWYQQTPGQGLQFLFEYFSETQRNKGNFPGRFSGRQFSNSRSEMNVSTLELGDSALYLCASSLLRDNSYEQYFGPGTRLTVT.

This chain joins TRBV5-5 and TRBJ1-2; the D gene is possibly TRBD1 (5 bases). Trimming removed 0 bases from V and 5 bases from J, with 14 bases in between. The germline CDR1 and CDR2 sequences are SGHKS and YYEKEE (reference sequence). This CDR3 comprises 15 residues. The CDR3 sequence is CASSLGGRLEYGYTF. DNA of the CDR3: TGTGCCAGCAGCTTGGGGGGCAGGCTGGAGTATGGCTACACCTTC.

This CDR3 reads CASSLEGATEAFF. For the CDR3, the DNA is TGTGCCAGCAGCTTGGAGGGGGCAACTGAAGCTTTCTTT. V and J are TRBV5-4 and TRBJ1-1; TRBD1 matches at 7 bases. After removal of 0 bases from V and 5 bases from J, the junction contained 1 base not matched to a gene. Germline loops: CDR1 SGHNT, CDR2 YYREEE (reference sequence). The CDR3 consists of 13 residues.

This chain uses TRBV5-1 with TRBJ1-1; 8 positions match TRBD1. J gave up 4 bases and V 0 bases, and 23 bases lay outside the gene matches. The germline V gene has CDR1 SGHRS and CDR2 YFSETQ. The CDR3 consists of 21 residues. The CDR3 DNA reads TGCGCCAGCAGCTTGGATCCAACAACGAGGGCAGGGGGCGGACCTGGCACTGAAGCTTTCTTT. Translating gives CASSLDPTTRAGGGPGTEAFF.

This clone was seen once. J is TRBJ2-1 and V is TRBV28; no clear D. This CDR3 has 14 amino acids. Trimming stripped 2 bases from V and 3 bases from J, with 8 bases between. Germline lookup yields CDR1 MDHEN and CDR2 SYDVKM. CDR3 residues: CASSLGPGYNEQFF. The CDR3 DNA follows: TGTGCCAGCAGTTTAGGCCCGGGCTACAATGAGCAGTTCTTC.

Many counts were recorded for this clone. This chain links TRBV6-6 with TRBJ2-2; 8 bases fit TRBD2. V was pared by 2 bases and J by 6 bases, with 8 bases of the junction left unmatched. CDR1 and CDR2 from the germline V gene are MNHNY and SVGAGI (reference sequence). The CDR3 is 16 residues long. The CDR3 DNA reads TGTGCCAGCAGTTACCGAGGGACTAGTATCCCCGGGGAGCTGTTTTTT. This gives the protein CASSYRGTSIPGELFF.

This clone appeared a few times. This rearrangement joins TRBV28 to TRBJ1-3; the D gene is possibly TRBD1 (5 bases). This CDR3 region has 15 residues. Looked up from germline, CDR1 is MDHEN and CDR2 is SYDVKM. Trimming cost V 3 bases and J 4 bases, with 13 bases left between them. CDR3 loop: CASSLFQGEGNTIYF. DNA of the CDR3: TGTGCCAGCAGTTTGTTCCAGGGCGAAGGAAACACCATATATTTT.

The chain joins TRBV7-7 to TRBJ2-3; D might be TRBD2 (5 bases). Trimming cost V 1 base and J 6 bases, with 8 bases left between them. Germline CDR1 is SSHAT and CDR2 is FNYEAQ (reference sequence). The CDR3 is 13 amino acids. The CDR3 loop reads CASSLERTDTQYF. The CDR3 nucleotides read TGTGCCAGCAGCTTAGAGCGGACGGATACGCAGTATTTT.

The V gene is TRBV13, the J gene TRBJ1-2, with 7 bases fitting TRBD1. Germline V lookup: CDR1 PRHDT, CDR2 FYEKMQ (reference sequence). J gave up 2 bases and V 2 bases, and 8 bases lay outside the gene matches. This CDR3 is built from 16 residues. The CDR3 DNA follows: TGTGCCAGCAGCTTACTGTGGACAGGATGGAACTATGGCTACACCTTC. Its protein is CASSLLWTGWNYGYTF.

The chain combines TRBV6-6 with TRBJ2-3; D perhaps matches TRBD2 (7 bases). The germline V gene has CDR1 MNHNY and CDR2 SVGAGI (reference sequence). The CDR3 is 16 residues long. Deletions cut 6 bases from V and 3 bases from J, with 19 bases between. CDR3 sequence: CASSHRAYGGTDTQYF. CDR3 nucleotide sequence: TGTGCCAGCAGCCACAGGGCATACGGGGGGACAGATACGCAGTATTTT.

This clone occurred many times. The chain recombines TRBV6-1 with TRBJ1-1; D uncertain. This CDR3 contains 15 residues. CDR1 is MNHNS and CDR2 is SASEGT in the germline V gene. Deletions cut 2 bases from V and 0 bases from J, with 10 bases between. CDR3 DNA: TGTGCCAGCAGTGAATCGGTATTCATGAACACTGAAGCTTTCTTT. Translating gives CASSESVFMNTEAFF.

This clone was observed once. The rearrangement joins TRBV12-1 to TRBJ2-3; the DNA was not used to check the table's D call, TRBD1. TRBV12-1 is a recognized pseudogene. CDR3 length: 11 residues. This CDR3 is CASSWRTVKYF. The DNA for the CDR3 is TGTGCCAGCAGCTGGCGGACAGTAAAGTATTTT.

CDR3 nucleotides: TGTGCCAGCAGCCGGGTAGCGGGAGTCGCGTACGAGCAGTACTTC. It encodes CASSRVAGVAYEQYF. The chain couples TRBV3-1 (or the pseudogene TRBV3-2) to TRBJ2-7, with TRBD2 matching over 9 bases. J gave up 4 bases and V 4 bases, and 8 bases lay outside the gene matches. Germline CDR1 reads LGHDT; CDR2 reads YNNKEL (reference sequence). The CDR3 is made up of 15 amino acids.

V gene TRBV6-1 combines with J gene TRBJ1-4; 9 positions agree with TRBD1. The V gene's germline CDR1 is MNHNS and CDR2 SASEGT. The CDR3 is 15 residues long. The ends lost 5 bases at V and 10 bases at J; junction bases unmatched: 11. The CDR3 sequence is CASSSPGQGMGKLFF. The CDR3 DNA reads as TGTGCCAGCAGTTCGCCCGGACAGGGGATGGGAAAACTGTTTTTT.

V is TRBV28 and J is TRBJ2-1; tentatively, D is TRBD2 (6 bases). The CDR3 is 13 amino acids. Germline CDR1 is MDHEN and CDR2 is SYDVKM. The V gene lost 5 bases and the J gene lost 12 bases, with 17 bases spanning the gap. DNA of the CDR3: TGTGCCAGCAGTCAATTCGATTTGGAGGGGCAGTTCTTC. Encoded protein: CASSQFDLEGQFF.

The chain uses TRBV19 and TRBJ1-1; D uncertain. The CDR3 loop spans 15 amino acids. Germline V gene sequence: CDR1 LNHDA, CDR2 SQIVND (reference sequence). The V gene lost 3 bases and the J gene lost 0 bases, with 11 bases spanning the gap. The CDR3 DNA is TGTGCCAGTAGTATCTACGACACCATGAACACTGAAGCTTTCTTT. Its protein product is CASSIYDTMNTEAFF.

The chain is built from TRBV10-3 and TRBJ2-5; a weak D match, TRBD2 (6 bases). CDR1 and CDR2 (germline): ENHRY, SYGVKD. The CDR3 totals 15 residues. Trimming cost V 3 bases and J 2 bases, with 13 bases left between them. The CDR3 coding sequence is TGTGCCATCAGTGACTGGATAGCGGCACAAGAGACCCAGTACTTC. Its protein product is CAISDWIAAQETQYF.

This clone was detected once. The chain couples TRBV3-1 (or the pseudogene TRBV3-2) to TRBJ2-7; 7 positions match TRBD2. V lost 3 bases and J lost 4; bases outside the gene matches: 3. Germline CDR1 reads LGHDT; CDR2 reads YNNKEL (reference sequence). The CDR3 is 13 amino acids. CDR3 protein: CASSQGGGYEQYF. The DNA of the CDR3 is TGTGCCAGCAGCCAGGGGGGGGGATACGAGCAGTACTTC.